The rows below give T cell receptor beta chains drawn from one sample of a study of CD8 T cells in Susac syndrome. TCRdb re-called the immunoSEQ multiplex PCR reads through MiXCR, storing one row per CDR3 protein. The sample has hundreds of thousands of distinct CDR3 sequences; about 95% are singletons. What was sequenced was CD4+ T cells from PBMCs. The origin of the receptors is a human donor with Susac syndrome. The CDR3 runs from the conserved cysteine through the conserved F or W. The order of the fields is V gene, D gene, clone size, J gene, CDR3 DNA, CDR3 protein. The D gene is left open where the match is weak. Clone size, where shown, is once, few, many, or a class for clones that have expanded.

V: TRBV7-2; D: TRBD1; size: -; J: TRBJ1-4; DNA: TGTGCCAGCAGCTTTGTCGGACAGGGGGAAGAAAAACTGTTTTTT; CDR3: CASSFVGQGEEKLFF
V: TRBV4-3; D: -; size: -; J: TRBJ2-7; DNA: TGCGCCAGCAGCCAAACGGGTCCCTACGAGCAGTACTTC; CDR3: CASSQTGPYEQYF
V: TRBV11-1; D: -; size: few; J: TRBJ2-5; DNA: TGTGCCAGCAGCTTGGGCCCCCTGGAGACCCAGTACTTC; CDR3: CASSLGPLETQYF
V: TRBV2; D: -; size: once; J: TRBJ2-5; DNA: TGTGCCAGCAGTGAATCCAGGGGAGGTGGAGAGACCCAGTACTTC; CDR3: CASSESRGGGETQYF
V: TRBV6-5; D: -; size: -; J: TRBJ2-7; DNA: TGTGCCAGCAGCAGAGGGGGGGGATCCGAGCAGTACTTC; CDR3: CASSRGGGSEQYF
V: TRBV4-3; D: -; size: -; J: TRBJ2-5; DNA: TGCGCCAGCAGCCATGCGGGGCCAGGAGAGACCCAGTACTTC; CDR3: CASSHAGPGETQYF
V: TRBV19; D: TRBD1; size: -; J: TRBJ2-7; DNA: TGTGCCAGTAGTATCCCAGGACAGGGGTACGAGCAGTACTTC; CDR3: CASSIPGQGYEQYF
V: TRBV5-1; D: TRBD1; size: -; J: TRBJ1-5; DNA: TGCGCCAGCAGCTTGTCAGGGCGACAGGGGAATGAGCCCCAGCATTTT; CDR3: CASSLSGRQGNEPQHF
V: TRBV7-8; D: TRBD2; size: -; J: TRBJ2-3; DNA: TGTGCCAGCAGCTTCGAGCGGGGAAGAACAGATACGCAGTATTTT; CDR3: CASSFERGRTDTQYF
V: TRBV7-6; D: -; size: -; J: TRBJ2-7; DNA: TGTGCCAGCAGCTTAGCGAAGGGTCGGGACGAGCAGTACTTC; CDR3: CASSLAKGRDEQYF
V: TRBV7-3; D: -; size: -; J: TRBJ1-1; DNA: TGTGCCAGCAGCTCAGCCCCAGGGAACACTGAAGCTTTCTTT; CDR3: CASSSAPGNTEAFF
V: TRBV7-9; D: -; size: -; J: TRBJ2-1; DNA: TGTGCCAGCAGCTTCGAGGGGGGAAATGAGCAGTTCTTC; CDR3: CASSFEGGNEQFF
V: TRBV5-1; D: TRBD1; size: -; J: TRBJ2-4; DNA: TGCGCCAGCAGCTTGGAGGGGACAGGGGAAAACATTCAGTACTTC; CDR3: CASSLEGTGENIQYF
V: TRBV28; D: -; size: -; J: TRBJ2-5; DNA: TGTGCCAGCAGTTTACCCGGACAGCTGGTGGAGACCCAGTACTTC; CDR3: CASSLPGQLVETQYF
V: TRBV10-3; D: TRBD1; size: -; J: TRBJ2-3; DNA: TGTGCCATCAGTCAACAAGGACAGGGAAGCACAGATACGCAGTATTTT; CDR3: CAISQQGQGSTDTQYF
V: TRBV7-2; D: -; size: -; J: TRBJ2-7; DNA: TGTGCCAGCAGCGCCTCCGGCAGGTTATACGAGCAGTACTTC; CDR3: CASSASGRLYEQYF
V: TRBV29-1; D: -; size: -; J: TRBJ2-1; DNA: TGCAGCGGGTCAGGCGGGAACAATGAGCAGTTCTTC; CDR3: CSGSGGNNEQFF
V: TRBV2; D: -; size: -; J: TRBJ2-1; DNA: TGTGCAAGCAAACCGGCTGCGACTGAGCAGTTCTTC; CDR3: CASKPAATEQFF
V: TRBV6-5; D: -; size: -; J: TRBJ2-5; DNA: TGTGCCAGCAGTTATTTCAGGGATTGGGAGACCCAGTACTTC; CDR3: CASSYFRDWETQYF
V: TRBV20-1; D: -; size: once; J: TRBJ2-5; DNA: TGCAGTGCTCTAAGGGACTTGTCGGAGACCCAGTACTTC; CDR3: CSALRDLSETQYF
V: TRBV30; D: -; size: -; J: TRBJ1-5; DNA: TGTGCCTGTTCAAAAGAGGGGATGATGGGTCAGCCCCAGCATTTT; CDR3: CACSKEGMMGQPQHF
V: TRBV20-1; D: -; size: -; J: TRBJ1-6; DNA: TGCAGTGCTAGAGCACAAGGGGAGGCCCTCCACTTT; CDR3: CSARAQGEALHF
V: TRBV7-9; D: TRBD2; size: -; J: TRBJ2-1; DNA: TGTGCCAGCAGCTTAGCGCTTCCTAGCGGGGGAGATGAGCAGTTCTTC; CDR3: CASSLALPSGGDEQFF